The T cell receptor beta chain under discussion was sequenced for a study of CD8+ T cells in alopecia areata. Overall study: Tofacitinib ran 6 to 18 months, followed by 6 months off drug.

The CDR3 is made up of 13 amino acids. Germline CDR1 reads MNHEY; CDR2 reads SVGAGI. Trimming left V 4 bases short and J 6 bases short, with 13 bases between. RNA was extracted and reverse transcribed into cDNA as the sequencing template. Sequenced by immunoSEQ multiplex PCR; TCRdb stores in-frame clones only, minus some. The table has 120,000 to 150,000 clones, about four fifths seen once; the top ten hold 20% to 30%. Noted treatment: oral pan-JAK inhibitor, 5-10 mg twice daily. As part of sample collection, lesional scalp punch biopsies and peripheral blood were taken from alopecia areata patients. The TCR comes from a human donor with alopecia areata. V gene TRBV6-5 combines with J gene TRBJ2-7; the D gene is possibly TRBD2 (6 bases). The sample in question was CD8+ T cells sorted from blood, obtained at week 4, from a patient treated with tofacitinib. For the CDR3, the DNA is TGTGCCAGCAGTTCCAGAGTCGGGGGCGAGCAGTACTTC. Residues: CASSSRVGGEQYF.